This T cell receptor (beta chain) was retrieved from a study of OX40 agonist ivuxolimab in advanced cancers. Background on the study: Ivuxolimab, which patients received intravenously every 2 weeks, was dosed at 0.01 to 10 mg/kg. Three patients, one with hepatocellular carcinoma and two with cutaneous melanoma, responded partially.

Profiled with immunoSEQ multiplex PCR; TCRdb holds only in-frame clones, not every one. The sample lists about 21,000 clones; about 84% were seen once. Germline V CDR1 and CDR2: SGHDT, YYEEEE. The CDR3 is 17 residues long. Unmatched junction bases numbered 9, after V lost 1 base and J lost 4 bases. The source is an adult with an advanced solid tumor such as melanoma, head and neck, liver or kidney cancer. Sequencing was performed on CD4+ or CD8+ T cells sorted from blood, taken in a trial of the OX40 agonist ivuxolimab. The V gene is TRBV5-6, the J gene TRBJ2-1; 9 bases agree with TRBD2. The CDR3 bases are TGTGCCAGCAGCTTGATGATGGAGCGGGGGGCGTACAATGAGCAGTTCTTC. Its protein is CASSLMMERGAYNEQFF. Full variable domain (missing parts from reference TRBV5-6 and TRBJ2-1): DAGVTQSPTHLIKTRGQQVTLRCSPKSGHDTVSWYQQALGQGPQFIFQYYEEEERQRGNFPDRFSGHQFPNYSSELNVNALLLGDSALYLCASSLMMERGAYNEQFFGPGTRLTVL.